This T cell receptor beta chain was observed in a study of prognosis after radiotherapy for stage I lung cancer. Study details: Each patient with non-small cell lung cancer was deemed medically inoperable.

Amplification of the TCR beta CDR3 (from genomic DNA) was done by two-round multiplex PCR. The first PCR round targeted every TRBV and TRBJ gene with specific primers. TCRdb re-analysed the multiplex PCR reads in MiXCR, keeping a single row per CDR3 protein. The sample has just over 30,000 distinct CDR3 sequences, 25% to 40% seen once. Study conclusions and caveats: Reportedly, TRBV and TRBJ gene usage varied with metastasis presence.

This CDR3 spans 18 amino acids. Germline CDR1 reads SGHRS; CDR2 reads YFSETQ. With V trimmed by 3 bases and J by 0 bases, 3 bases remained unmatched. This clonotype was counted many times. As yet, its antigen is unknown. The TCR was taken from a donor of 50 years or more with non-small cell lung cancer. The chain employs TRBV5-1 and TRBJ2-6; TRBD2 matches at 13 bases. Source: PBMCs, taken before or after stereotactic body radiation therapy (not recorded which). The DNA for the CDR3 is TGCGCCAGCAGCTCGGGACTAGCGGGATCCTCTGGGGCCAACGTCCTGACTTTC. It encodes CASSSGLAGSSGANVLTF.